This entry lists 13 T cell receptor beta chains sequenced from one sample in a study of T-cell memory formation after mild COVID-19. TCRdb passed the 5' RACE reads through MiXCR, listing each CDR3 protein once. Counted here are hundreds of thousands of distinct CDR3 sequences, around 20% occurring once; the ten biggest clones make up approximately 8.4%. Sequenced material: PBMCs or a T cell subset sorted from them (not recorded which). The receptor source for this set is an adult woman who had mild COVID-19 (a few samples of this study predate the infection). Cell type and time point are not known.

The chain couples TRBV12-3 or TRBV12-4 to TRBJ1-4; D might be TRBD1 (6 bases). CDR3 length: 11 amino acids. The V and J ends lost 1 base and 13 bases respectively, with 7 bases between them. The CDR3 DNA reads as TGTGCCAGCAGTTTAGGGGGGCGACTGTTTTTT. This encodes CASSLGGRLFF.

The chain is built from TRBV12-3 or TRBV12-4 and TRBJ1-1; no definite D call. Trimming cost V 5 bases and J 4 bases, with 11 bases left between them. The CDR3 runs to 13 residues. The CDR3 DNA reads as TGTGCCAGCAGTCTTCTTTGGGGCACTGAAGCTTTCTTT. This gives the protein CASSLLWGTEAFF.

Only a few counts were recorded for this clonotype. The rearrangement links TRBV24-1 to TRBJ1-1, with no clear D. Between the trimmed V and J ends, which lost 7 bases and 7 bases, there was a span of 21 bases. The germline gives CDR1 KGHDR, CDR2 SFDVKD. The length of the CDR3 is 15 residues. CDR3 protein: CATRDPQKPHHEAFF. The CDR3 DNA follows: TGTGCCACCAGAGACCCACAGAAGCCCCACCATGAAGCTTTCTTT.

The chain carries TRBV4-1 and TRBJ2-2, with 11 bases identical to TRBD2. The CDR3 extends over 19 amino acids. Per germline, CDR1 MGHRA and CDR2 YSYEKL. J was trimmed by 1 base and V by 1 base; bases with no gene match: 8. The CDR3 reads CASSQGPSGLAGNTGELFF. As DNA, the CDR3 is TGCGCCAGCAGCCAAGGCCCCTCAGGACTAGCGGGGAACACCGGGGAGCTGTTTTTT.

V and J are TRBV12-3 or TRBV12-4 and TRBJ2-1; tentatively, D is TRBD1 or TRBD2 (5 bases each). V lost 3 bases, J lost 9 bases, and 18 bases lay in between. This CDR3 is built from 15 residues. The chain's CDR3 is CASSFQLDLRGEQFF. CDR3 sequence (DNA): TGTGCCAGCAGTTTTCAGCTAGACCTGAGGGGTGAGCAGTTCTTC.

This chain uses TRBV20-1 with TRBJ1-4; 7 bases match TRBD1. The CDR3 is 13 residues long. V dropped 0 bases and J dropped 11; count of bases not matched to a gene: 6. Per the germline V gene, CDR1 is DFQATT and CDR2 is SNEGSKA (reference sequence). The CDR3 reads CSARDARDSKLFF. The CDR3 region has the DNA TGCAGTGCTAGAGACGCAAGGGACAGTAAACTGTTTTTT.

This clonotype was recorded once. J is TRBJ2-3 and V is TRBV2, with no clear D. V shed 7 bases and J shed 3 bases, with 8 bases lying between them. CDR3 length equals 12 residues. Germline CDR1 reads SNHLY; CDR2 reads FYNNEI. The CDR3 DNA sequence: TGTGCCAGCACTATTTCAACAGATACGCAGTATTTT. It encodes CASTISTDTQYF.

This clonotype was seen only a few times. This chain connects TRBV2 to TRBJ2-4, with 9 bases lining up with TRBD1. This CDR3 has 14 amino acids. Per germline, CDR1 SNHLY and CDR2 FYNNEI. Trimming at V came to 5 bases and at J to 6 bases, leaving 5 bases not matched to a gene. The CDR3 reads CASSTDRGGNIQYF. The CDR3 DNA sequence: TGTGCCAGCAGTACGGACAGGGGTGGAAACATTCAGTACTTC.

The chain carries TRBV7-9 and TRBJ1-1, with 11 bases that match TRBD1. The CDR3 sequence is 14 residues long. The V and J ends lost 3 bases and 4 bases, in that order; junction bases with no gene match: 1. CDR1 and CDR2 from the germline V gene are SEHNR and FQNEAQ (reference sequence). The CDR3 bases are TGTGCCAGCAGCTTCGGGACAGGGGGCACTGAAGCTTTCTTT. Translating gives CASSFGTGGTEAFF. Based on the CDR3 plus reference TRBV7-9 and TRBJ1-1, the full variable domain is DTGVSQNPRHKITKRGQNVTFRCDPISEHNRLYWYRQTLGQGPEFLTYFQNEAQLEKSRLLSDRFSAERPKGSFSTLEIQRTEQGDSAMYLCASSFGTGGTEAFFGQGTRLTVV.

This clonotype has at least ten counts. This rearrangement joins TRBV4-1 to TRBJ1-2; TRBD1 matches at 8 bases. Losses at the gene ends were 1 base for V and 6 bases for J; bases not matched to a gene: 4. This CDR3 contains 14 residues. From germline, CDR1 is MGHRA and CDR2 YSYEKL. The CDR3 coding sequence is TGCGCCAGCAGCCAAGGATCGACAGGGGATGGCTACACCTTC. Its protein product is CASSQGSTGDGYTF.

The chain carries TRBV7-9 and TRBJ1-2, with D possibly being TRBD1 (5 bases). V dropped 8 bases and J dropped 7 bases, with 17 bases sitting between them. The CDR3 has 13 residues. Germline values: CDR1 SEHNR, CDR2 FQNEAQ (reference sequence). CDR3 region: CASGLQGAGGYTF. The CDR3 nucleotides read TGTGCCAGCGGCCTACAAGGGGCAGGTGGCTACACCTTC.

This clonotype is labeled medium-sized. J is TRBJ1-5 and V is TRBV10-3; a possible D gene is TRBD1 (5 bases). Germline values: CDR1 ENHRY, CDR2 SYGVKD. This CDR3 is 15 amino acids long. Trimming pared 4 bases from V and 0 bases from J, leaving 10 bases between. DNA of the CDR3: TGTGCCATCAGTGTGGGGGAATTTAGCAATCAGCCCCAGCATTTT. Amino acid sequence: CAISVGEFSNQPQHF.

This clonotype showed up just a few times. V and J are TRBV12-3 or TRBV12-4 and TRBJ1-1; 7 positions agree with TRBD1. The trim removed 6 bases at V and 5 bases at J, leaving 6 bases unmatched. This CDR3 has 13 residues. As DNA, the CDR3 is TGTGCCAGCAGCCCGACAGGGATTACTGAAGCTTTCTTT. Translated, it gives CASSPTGITEAFF.